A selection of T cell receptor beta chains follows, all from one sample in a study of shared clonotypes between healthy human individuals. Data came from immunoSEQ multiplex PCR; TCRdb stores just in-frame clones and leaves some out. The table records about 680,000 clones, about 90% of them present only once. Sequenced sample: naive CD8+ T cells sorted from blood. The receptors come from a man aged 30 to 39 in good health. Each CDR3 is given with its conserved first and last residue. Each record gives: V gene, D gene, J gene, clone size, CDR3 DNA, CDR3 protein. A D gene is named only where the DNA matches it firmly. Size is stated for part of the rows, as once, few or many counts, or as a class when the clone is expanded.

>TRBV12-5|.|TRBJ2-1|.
TGTGCTAGTGGTTTGGTAACACAGGGCCGATCAGCACATGAGCAGTTCTTC
CASGLVTQGRSAHEQFF
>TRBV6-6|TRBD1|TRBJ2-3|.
TGTGCCAGCAGCCAGGGGGAGACAGATACGCAGTATTTT
CASSQGETDTQYF
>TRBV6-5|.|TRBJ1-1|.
TGTGCCAGCAGTTACGGGCAGACAGAAGCTTTCTTT
CASSYGQTEAFF
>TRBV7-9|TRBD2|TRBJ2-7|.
TGTGCCAGCAGCTCCGGACTAGCGGGAGGCCCGGACCTCCTCTACGAGCAGTACTTC
CASSSGLAGGPDLLYEQYF
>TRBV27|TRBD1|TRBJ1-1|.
TGTGCCAGCAGTCCCTGGACAGGGACGGCTTTCTTT
CASSPWTGTAFF
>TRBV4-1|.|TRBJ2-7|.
TGCGCCAGCAGCCAAGCAAAAGGCCCAACCTACGAGCAGTACTTC
CASSQAKGPTYEQYF
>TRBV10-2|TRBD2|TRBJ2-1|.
TGCGCCAGCAGTGAGAGTGGTAGCGGGAGCCCTGAGCAGTTCTTC
CASSESGSGSPEQFF
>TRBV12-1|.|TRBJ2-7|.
TGTGCCAGCAGACATAAACCGGGGTTCACCTACGAGCAGTACTTC
CASRHKPGFTYEQYF
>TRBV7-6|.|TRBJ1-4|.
TGTGCCAGCAGCTTACCAGATGAAAAACTGTTTTTT
CASSLPDEKLFF
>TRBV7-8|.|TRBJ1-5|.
TGTGCCAGCAGCTTAGGTGCCGCCGAAAACCAGCCCCAGCATTTT
CASSLGAAENQPQHF
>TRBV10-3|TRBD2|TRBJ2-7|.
TGTGCCATCAGTAGCGGGGCAGGACACTCCTACGAGCAGTACTTC
CAISSGAGHSYEQYF
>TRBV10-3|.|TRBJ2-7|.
TGTGCCATCAGTGTTGGTAGCGGCTCCTACGAGCAGTACTTC
CAISVGSGSYEQYF
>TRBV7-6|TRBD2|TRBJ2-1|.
TGTGCCAGCAGCTCCGGGGGTAGCGGGAGCATGTGGTCCTACAATGAGCAGTTCTTC
CASSSGGSGSMWSYNEQFF
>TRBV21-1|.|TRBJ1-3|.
TGTGCCAGCAGCAAAGGCGGTTTAGCTGGAAACACCATATATTTT
CASSKGGLAGNTIYF
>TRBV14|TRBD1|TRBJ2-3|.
TGTGCCAGCAGCCACCCAGGGGGTTTGACAGATACGCAGTATTTT
CASSHPGGLTDTQYF
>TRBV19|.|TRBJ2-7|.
TGTGCCAGTAGTATGGCAGGGACCTACGAGCAGTACTTC
CASSMAGTYEQYF
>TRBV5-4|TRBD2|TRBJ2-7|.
TGTGCCAGCAGCACAGGACTAGCGGGAGTTTTCACCTACGAGCAGTACTTC
CASSTGLAGVFTYEQYF
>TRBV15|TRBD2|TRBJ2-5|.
TGTGCCACCAGCAGAGAAGGCCTAGCGGGACAAGAGACCCAGTACTTC
CATSREGLAGQETQYF
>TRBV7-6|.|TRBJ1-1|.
TGTGCCAGCAGCTTAGGCCCATCGGTCCGTCGGGGCACTGAAGCTTTCTTT
CASSLGPSVRRGTEAFF
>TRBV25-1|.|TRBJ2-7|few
TGTGCCAGCAGTGGAGGGCCGTTTCGAGAGCAGTACTTC
CASSGGPFREQYF
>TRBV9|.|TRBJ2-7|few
TGTGCCAGCAGCGTAGATCCGGGCTCCTACGAGCAGTACTTC
CASSVDPGSYEQYF
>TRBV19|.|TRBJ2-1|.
TGTGCCAGTAGTAAGAAGTTGGAACCTATTGTCAATGAGCAGTTCTTC
CASSKKLEPIVNEQFF
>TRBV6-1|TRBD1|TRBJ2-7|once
TGTGCCAGCACCAGGGACAGGGTCGACTACGAGCAGTACTTC
CASTRDRVDYEQYF
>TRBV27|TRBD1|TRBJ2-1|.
TGTGCCAGCACAACGTTATGGGACAGGGGGCCGAATGAGCAGTTCTTC
CASTTLWDRGPNEQFF
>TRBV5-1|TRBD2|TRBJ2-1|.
TGCGCCAGCAGCTTCCCTGTCGAAGCGGGAGTTTACAATGAGCAGTTCTTC
CASSFPVEAGVYNEQFF
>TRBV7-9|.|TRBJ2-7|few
TGTGCCAGCAGCTTAGTAGGGGTCGAGCAGTACTTC
CASSLVGVEQYF
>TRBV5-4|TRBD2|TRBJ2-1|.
TGTGCCAGCAGCGAGCTTAGACTAGCGGGACACAATGAGCAGTTCTTC
CASSELRLAGHNEQFF
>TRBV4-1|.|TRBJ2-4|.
TGCGCCAGCAGCCAAGGGCCGGAAGGGGACAAAAACATTCAGTACTTC
CASSQGPEGDKNIQYF
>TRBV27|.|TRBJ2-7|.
TGTGCCAGCAGTCCTGTCCCGGGCCTAGGTAGGTACGAGCAGTACTTC
CASSPVPGLGRYEQYF
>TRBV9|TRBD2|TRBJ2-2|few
TGTGCCAGCAGCGGGAGATCGGGGGGCACCGGGGAGCTGTTTTTT
CASSGRSGGTGELFF
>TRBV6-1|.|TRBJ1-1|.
TGTGCCAGCAGTGAACGAGGGGGGCACACTGAAGCTTTCTTT
CASSERGGHTEAFF
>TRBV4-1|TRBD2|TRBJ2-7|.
TGCGCCAGCAGCCCCGCCGGACTAGCGGTATCCTACGAGCAGTACTTC
CASSPAGLAVSYEQYF
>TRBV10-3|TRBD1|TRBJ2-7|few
TGTGCCATCAGTGACCCGACAGGGTCTTCCTACGAGCAGTACTTC
CAISDPTGSSYEQYF
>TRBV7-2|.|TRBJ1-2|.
TGTGCCAGCAGCTTAGCGCGGAGACAGGTCTCAGGCAATGGCTACACCTTC
CASSLARRQVSGNGYTF
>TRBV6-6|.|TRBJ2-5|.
TGTGCCAGCAGTTACTCCATGGGGGAGGAGACCCAGTACTTC
CASSYSMGEETQYF
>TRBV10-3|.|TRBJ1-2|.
TGTGCCACCGAAGAGGACGATGGCTACACCTTC
CATEEDDGYTF
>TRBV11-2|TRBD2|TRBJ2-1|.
TGTGCCAGCAGTCCGACTAGCGGGGGATACAATGAGCAGTTCTTC
CASSPTSGGYNEQFF
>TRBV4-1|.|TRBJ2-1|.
TGCGCCAGCAGCCAAGAAAGGGCGTTTGAGCAGTTCTTC
CASSQERAFEQFF
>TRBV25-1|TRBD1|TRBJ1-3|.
TGTGCCAGCAGTGAATTGGAGGGGGCTTCAGGAAACACCATATATTTT
CASSELEGASGNTIYF
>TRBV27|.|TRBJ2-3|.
TGTGCCAGCAGTCCTGCGAACACAGATACGCAGTATTTT
CASSPANTDTQYF
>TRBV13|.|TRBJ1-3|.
TGTGCCAGCAGCTTAGGACAGGTCTCTGGAAACACCATATATTTT
CASSLGQVSGNTIYF
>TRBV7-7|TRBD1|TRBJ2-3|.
TGTGCCAGCAGCCGAACAGGGGGGAAAGATACGCAGTATTTT
CASSRTGGKDTQYF
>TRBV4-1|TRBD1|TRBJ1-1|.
TGCGCCAGCAGCCAAGTTCCGGGACAGGAGGCTGAAGCTTTCTTT
CASSQVPGQEAEAFF
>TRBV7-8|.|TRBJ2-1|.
TGTGCCAGCAGCTTGGGGACGGATGAGCAGTTCTTC
CASSLGTDEQFF
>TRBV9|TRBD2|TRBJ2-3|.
TGTGCCAGCAGCGCGACAGTTAATGGCGGGGGGGAGGCCACAGATACGCAGTATTTT
CASSATVNGGGEATDTQYF
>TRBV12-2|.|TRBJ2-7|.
TGTGCAAGTCGCTTAAATTGCGTCTCGGGATTTTACTACGAGCAGTACTTC
CASRLNCVSGFYYEQYF
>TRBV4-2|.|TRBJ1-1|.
TGTGCCAGCAGCCAAGTAAGAGGGAACACTGAAGCTTTCTTT
CASSQVRGNTEAFF
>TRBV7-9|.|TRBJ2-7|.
TGTGCCAGCAGCTTGGGGCTAGCGCCGATCTACGAGCAGTACTTC
CASSLGLAPIYEQYF